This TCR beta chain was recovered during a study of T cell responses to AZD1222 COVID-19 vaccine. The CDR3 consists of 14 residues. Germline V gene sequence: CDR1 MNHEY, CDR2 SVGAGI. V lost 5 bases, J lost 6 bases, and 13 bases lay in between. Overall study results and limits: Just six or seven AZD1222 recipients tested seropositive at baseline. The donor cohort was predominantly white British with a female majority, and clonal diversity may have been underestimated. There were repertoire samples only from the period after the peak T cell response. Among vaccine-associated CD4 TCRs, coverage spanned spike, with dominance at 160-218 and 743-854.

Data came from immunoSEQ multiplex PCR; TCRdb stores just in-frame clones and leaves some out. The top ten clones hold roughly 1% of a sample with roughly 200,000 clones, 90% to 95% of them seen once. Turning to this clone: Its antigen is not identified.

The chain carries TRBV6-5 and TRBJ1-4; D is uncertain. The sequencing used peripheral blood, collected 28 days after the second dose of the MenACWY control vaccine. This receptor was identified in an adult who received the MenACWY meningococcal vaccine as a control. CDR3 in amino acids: CASSRARRDEKLFF. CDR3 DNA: TGTGCCAGCAGTCGGGCCCGGAGAGATGAAAAACTGTTTTTT.